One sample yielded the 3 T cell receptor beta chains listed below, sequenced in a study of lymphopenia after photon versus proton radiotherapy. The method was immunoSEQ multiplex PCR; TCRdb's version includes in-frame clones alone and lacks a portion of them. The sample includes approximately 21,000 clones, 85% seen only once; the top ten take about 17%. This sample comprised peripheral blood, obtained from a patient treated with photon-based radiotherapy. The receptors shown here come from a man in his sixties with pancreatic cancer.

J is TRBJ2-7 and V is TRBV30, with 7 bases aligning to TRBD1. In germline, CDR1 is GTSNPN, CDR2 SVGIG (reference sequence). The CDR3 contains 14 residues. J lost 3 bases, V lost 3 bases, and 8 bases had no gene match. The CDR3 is CAWSHSGTVYEQYF. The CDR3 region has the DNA TGTGCCTGGAGCCACTCCGGGACAGTCTACGAGCAGTACTTC. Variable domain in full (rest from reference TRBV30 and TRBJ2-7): SQTIHQWPATLVQPVGSPLSLECTVEGTSNPNLYWYRQAAGRGLQLLFYSVGIGQISSEVPQNLSASRPQDRQFILSSKKLLLSDSGFYLCAWSHSGTVYEQYFGPGTRLTVT.

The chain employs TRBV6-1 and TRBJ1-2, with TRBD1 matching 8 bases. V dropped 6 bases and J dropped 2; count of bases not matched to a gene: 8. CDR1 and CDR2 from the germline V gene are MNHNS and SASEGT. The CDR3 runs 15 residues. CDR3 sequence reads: CASSVGQGLNYGYTF. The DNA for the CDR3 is TGTGCCAGCAGCGTAGGACAGGGATTAAACTATGGCTACACCTTC.

The CDR3 reads CASMSRTNNQPQHF. In DNA, the CDR3 is TGTGCCAGTATGTCGCGCACAAACAATCAGCCCCAGCATTTT. The genes are TRBV19 and TRBJ1-5; D gene uncertain. Germline V gene sequence: CDR1 LNHDA, CDR2 SQIVND (reference sequence). The V end was cut by 7 bases, the J end by 3 bases, with 13 bases between. The CDR3 has 14 residues.